The rows below give T cell receptor beta chains drawn from one sample of a study of CD8 T cells in acute hepatitis C reinfection. Sequenced by immunoSEQ multiplex PCR; TCRdb stores in-frame clones only, minus some. The data contain about 38,000 clones, around nine tenths of them singletons. The material sequenced was naive CD8+ T cells from PBMCs. The receptors come from a man aged 25 to 40 with chronic hepatitis C. Both conserved end residues are part of each CDR3. A D gene is named only where the DNA matches it firmly. Some rows have no size entry. The others give once, few or many, or a class for an expanded clone.

cdr3_length	d_call	clone_size	v_call	j_call	cdr3_nt	cdr3_aa
12	.	.	TRBV2	TRBJ2-7	TGTGCCAGCAGTGTCCAAACCGGCGAGCAGTACTTC	CASSVQTGEQYF
11	.	.	TRBV2	TRBJ1-2	TGTGCCAGCAGCACAGGGTTTGGCTACACCTTC	CASSTGFGYTF
16	TRBD2	.	TRBV27	TRBJ2-1	TGTGCCAGCAGTTTATCGCCGGTTCTAGCGGGGGGAGAGCAGTTCTTC	CASSLSPVLAGGEQFF
16	.	.	TRBV6-6	TRBJ1-4	TGTGCCAGCAGCGTCAACAGGGAAGGGAGTAATGAAAAACTGTTTTTT	CASSVNREGSNEKLFF
16	.	.	TRBV7-9	TRBJ2-5	TGTGCCAGCAGCCCCCCGTTTCGAGCGGGTCCAGAGACCCAGTACTTC	CASSPPFRAGPETQYF
16	TRBD2	.	TRBV19	TRBJ2-1	TGTGCCAGTAGTACGCCTAGCGGGAGCTCCTACAATGAGCAGTTCTTC	CASSTPSGSSYNEQFF
16	TRBD2	.	TRBV4-1	TRBJ2-3	TGCGCCAGCAGCCTCCGCGGGGGGAGAATAACAGATACGCAGTATTTT	CASSLRGGRITDTQYF
11	TRBD1	.	TRBV7-2	TRBJ1-2	TGTGCCGGGGGACAGGGCTATGGCTACACCTTC	CAGGQGYGYTF
18	.	.	TRBV11-2	TRBJ2-7	TGTGCCAGCAGCTTTGGGCGGCGACCCTCCCTAACCACCTACGAGCAGTACTTC	CASSFGRRPSLTTYEQYF
13	.	.	TRBV27	TRBJ1-5	TGTGCCAGCAGTAAAATTAGCAATCAGCCCCAGCATTTT	CASSKISNQPQHF
12	.	.	TRBV28	TRBJ2-1	TGTGCCAGCAGTCTCCTGGGGGATGAGCAGTTCTTC	CASSLLGDEQFF
14	.	.	TRBV5-6	TRBJ1-2	TGTGCCAGCAGCTCGAGCACAGGGAACTATGGCTACACCTTC	CASSSSTGNYGYTF
15	TRBD2	once	TRBV5-6	TRBJ2-1	TGTGCCAGCAGCTTGGGTTGGGGAGGGTACAATGAGCAGTTCTTC	CASSLGWGGYNEQFF
14	.	.	TRBV29-1	TRBJ2-7	TGCAGCGTTGAAGCCGGTTCAGGCCTTGGAGAGCAGTACTTC	CSVEAGSGLGEQYF
13	.	.	TRBV5-1	TRBJ1-2	TGCGCCAGCAGCTTAGGCCAGCCCTATGGCTACACCTTC	CASSLGQPYGYTF
11	.	.	TRBV6-4	TRBJ1-2	TGTGCCAGCCGCGACGGATATGGCTACACCTTC	CASRDGYGYTF
13	.	.	TRBV27	TRBJ1-1	TGTGCCAGCAGTCCGGTTCATGTGGCTGAAGCTTTCTTT	CASSPVHVAEAFF
13	.	.	TRBV7-8	TRBJ2-7	TGTGCCAGCAGCCCAAGGGATCTCTACGAGCAGTACTTC	CASSPRDLYEQYF
15	TRBD1	.	TRBV10-2	TRBJ2-7	TGCGCCAGCAGTGACGACAGGGGTACCTACTACGAGCAGTACTTC	CASSDDRGTYYEQYF
17	TRBD2	.	TRBV7-9	TRBJ2-4	TGTGCCAGCAGCCCAGACCTCGCAGCGGGAGGAGGGAACATTCAGTACTTC	CASSPDLAAGGGNIQYF
15	.	few	TRBV13	TRBJ1-2	TGTGCCAGCAGCCGGCGGGGGGACTACACCTATGGCTACACCTTC	CASSRRGDYTYGYTF
15	.	.	TRBV30	TRBJ2-2	TGTGCCTGGAGTGGAGACACCCTGAACACCGGGGAGCTGTTTTTT	CAWSGDTLNTGELFF
14	.	.	TRBV5-8	TRBJ2-1	TGTGCCAGCAGCTTGGCCGCTGGGTTTAATGAGCAGTTCTTC	CASSLAAGFNEQFF
17	.	.	TRBV4-2	TRBJ1-4	TGTGCCAGCAGCCAAGCTCGTTCAGGGTCGACTAATGAAAAACTGTTTTTT	CASSQARSGSTNEKLFF
14	.	once	TRBV6-1	TRBJ2-7	TGTGCCAGCAGTGAAGCGCGCCCTACCTACGAGCAGTACTTC	CASSEARPTYEQYF
16	.	.	TRBV5-1	TRBJ2-1	TGCGCCAGCAGCTTGGACGGGAAACTCTCCTACAATGAGCAGTTCTTC	CASSLDGKLSYNEQFF
14	.	.	TRBV4-1	TRBJ2-7	TGCGCCAGCAGCCAAGGTGGGCTAGCCTTCGAGCAGTACTTC	CASSQGGLAFEQYF
11	.	.	TRBV2	TRBJ2-7	TGTGCCACGATTAGGGGCTACGAGCAGTACTTC	CATIRGYEQYF
17	.	.	TRBV4-1	TRBJ2-2	TGCGCCAGCAGCCAACCTTTGCAGGGTCCGAACACCGGGGAGCTGTTTTTT	CASSQPLQGPNTGELFF
15	.	.	TRBV10-2	TRBJ2-7	TGCGCCAGCAGTGATGAATCTAGTTTCTTGAACGAGCAGTACTTC	CASSDESSFLNEQYF
13	.	.	TRBV9	TRBJ1-1	TGTGCCAGCAGCGACCTTATGAACACTGAAGCTTTCTTT	CASSDLMNTEAFF